Sequencing of this T cell receptor (beta chain) was carried out in a study of beta chain features in type 1 diabetes. Sequenced material consisted of expressed TCRB transcripts (all of the isolated RNA was reverse transcribed). The study sequenced naive, central memory and regulatory T cell samples to an average of around 3.4 million reads. Sequencing was performed with immunoSEQ multiplex PCR; in TCRdb, only in-frame clones are kept and a portion is missing. The sample has under 500,000 clones, approximately 30% seen once. With V trimmed by 3 bases and J by 4 bases, 7 bases remained unmatched. Germline V gene data show CDR1 as SGDLS and CDR2 as YYNGEE. The CDR3 extends over 17 amino acids.

The chain employs TRBV9 and TRBJ2-3; 14 bases map to TRBD2. This receptor was taken from a man between 18 and 29 years old in good health. Sequencing used naive CD4+ T cells from blood. The CDR3 sequence is CASSAAGTSGRADTQYF. Here the CDR3 DNA reads TGTGCCAGCAGCGCTGCCGGGACTAGCGGGAGAGCAGATACGCAGTATTTT. Full variable domain (remainder filled in from reference TRBV9 and TRBJ2-3): DSGVTQTPKHLITATGQRVTLRCSPRSGDLSVYWYQQSLDQGLQFLIQYYNGEERAKGNILERFSAQQFPDLHSELNLSSLELGDSALYFCASSAAGTSGRADTQYFGPGTRLTVL.